The 7 T cell receptor beta chains listed next were all sequenced from one sample in a study of cytomegalovirus exposure and HLA in healthy donors. Primers for the PCR totalled 60 Vbeta and 13 Jbeta. Assay used: immunoSEQ multiplex PCR; TCRdb lists only in-frame clones, some missing. This sample carries more than 80,000 clones, around 64% of them seen once, and the ten largest clones take around 2.5%. Material: PBMCs. These receptors were collected from a human donor in good health.

This clone was seen more than once but under ten times. The V and J genes are TRBV27 and TRBJ1-3, with TRBD1 identical over 11 bases. This CDR3 is 15 amino acids long. In germline, CDR1 is MNHEY, CDR2 SMNVEV (reference sequence). Trimming cost V 5 bases and J 2 bases; bases outside gene matches: 2. The CDR3 sequence: CASSGDRGAGNTIYF. The CDR3 coding sequence is TGTGCCAGCAGTGGGGACAGGGGGGCTGGAAACACCATATATTTT.

The chain recombines TRBV4-3 with TRBJ2-3, with TRBD2 matching over 8 bases. The CDR3 totals 20 residues. With 1 base clipped from V and 5 bases from J, the junction kept 20 bases outside the gene matches. Germline V gives CDR1 LGHNA, CDR2 YSLEER. The CDR3: CASSQALSQTSALRIDTQYF. In DNA form, the CDR3 reads TGCGCCAGCAGCCAAGCTTTATCCCAGACTAGCGCGTTACGAATAGATACGCAGTATTTT.

V is TRBV19 and J is TRBJ1-6; D is undetermined. Looked up from germline, CDR1 is LNHDA and CDR2 is SQIVND (reference sequence). V lost 5 bases to trimming and J lost 3 bases, with 8 bases between them. The CDR3 length is 14 residues. The CDR3 here is CASSPQIYNSPLHF. The CDR3 bases are TGTGCCAGTAGTCCACAGATCTATAATTCACCCCTCCACTTT. Full variable domain (rest looked up from reference TRBV19 and TRBJ1-6): DGGITQSPKYLFRKEGQNVTLSCEQNLNHDAMYWYRQDPGQGLRLIYYSQIVNDFQKGDIAEGYSVSREKKESFPLTVTSAQKNPTAFYLCASSPQIYNSPLHFGNGTRLTVT.

This clone was seen a few times. The chain joins TRBV6-5 to TRBJ1-1; the D gene is possibly TRBD1 (5 bases). V lost 4 bases to trimming and J lost 0 bases, with 9 bases between them. The germline CDR1 and CDR2 sequences are MNHEY and SVGAGI. CDR3 length: 14 residues. CDR3 sequence: CASSSPGMNTEAFF. Written as DNA, the CDR3 is TGTGCCAGCAGTTCACCAGGGATGAACACTGAAGCTTTCTTT.

The chain combines TRBV6-1 with TRBJ2-4, with a weak D call TRBD2 (5 bases). This CDR3 region has 15 residues. With 0 bases removed from V and 6 bases from J, the gap between germline ends came to 12 bases. Per the germline V gene, CDR1 is MNHNS and CDR2 is SASEGT. The chain's CDR3 is CASSEAYLAGNIQYF. In nucleotides, the CDR3 is TGTGCCAGCAGTGAAGCGTATCTAGCCGGAAACATTCAGTACTTC.

Relative to its sample, this clone is large. The gene calls are TRBV15 and TRBJ2-7, with 9 bases lining up with TRBD1. V dropped 6 bases and J dropped 2; count of bases not matched to a gene: 5. The CDR3 is made up of 14 amino acids. Per the germline V gene, CDR1 is LNHNV and CDR2 is YYDKDF (reference sequence). CDR3 DNA: TGTGCCACCAGGGATGGGGACAGGGCCTACGAGCAGTACTTC. This encodes CATRDGDRAYEQYF.

This chain joins TRBV7-8 and TRBJ2-3; no clear D gene. Trimming stripped 5 bases from V and 4 bases from J, with 16 bases between. From germline, CDR1 is SGHVS and CDR2 FQNEAQ. The CDR3 covers 15 residues. DNA of the CDR3: TGTGCCAGCAGCCCCCGGTCGGGTGCGTCAGATACGCAGTATTTT. This encodes CASSPRSGASDTQYF.